Sequencing of this TCR beta chain was carried out in a study of T cells after yellow fever vaccination. Overall study results and limits: Once the booster was given, most primary-vaccination clones reappeared, at roughly 96% for CD4 and over 85% for CD8.

Concerning this clonotype itself: Its target is unknown.

Germline CDR1 reads MDHEN; CDR2 reads SYDVKM. Trimming stripped 3 bases from V and 0 bases from J, with 9 bases between. The length of the CDR3 is 15 residues. By 5'RACE template switching, TCR cDNA was produced, with a universal primer site and UMIs added in the process. Each CDR3 protein is one row after TCRdb ran MiXCR on the 5' RACE reads. The sample carries about 340,000 distinct CDR3 sequences, 9.5% to 15% recorded once. This sequence originates from a young man who received the YFV17D yellow fever vaccine. This chain connects TRBV28 to TRBJ1-5; D is ambiguous. Sequenced material: CD4+ T cells sorted from PBMCs, taken 15 days after the yellow fever booster vaccination. CDR3 DNA sequence: TGTGCCAGCAGTTTTGTACGGGGTAGCAATCAGCCCCAGCATTTT. It encodes CASSFVRGSNQPQHF.